This note documents a single T cell receptor (beta chain) sequence. CDR3 length: 14 residues. Losses at the gene ends were 5 bases for V and 6 bases for J; bases not matched to a gene: 8. Per germline, CDR1 SGHVS and CDR2 FQNEAQ. This record belongs to a study of shared clonotypes between healthy human individuals. Measured with immunoSEQ multiplex PCR; TCRdb has only the in-frame clones, and not every one. The data contain about 480,000 clones, around 79% of them singletons. The clonotype originates from a woman in her thirties or forties in good health. Some clones in this sample may be carry-over from other donors' samples. Sequencing used PBMCs. The chain links TRBV7-8 to TRBJ2-7; 9 nucleotides agree with TRBD1. CDR3 sequence (DNA): TGTGCCAGCAGCGCCCGGGACAGGGAGGGCGAGCAGTACTTC. It yields the protein CASSARDREGEQYF. The full variable domain, in which reference TRBV7-8 and TRBJ2-7 provide the parts outside the CDR3, is GAGVSQSPRYKVAKRGQDVALRCDPISGHVSLFWYQQALGQGPEFLTYFQNEAQLDKSGLPSDRFFAERPEGSVSTLKIQRTQQEDSAVYLCASSARDREGEQYFGPGTRLTVT.